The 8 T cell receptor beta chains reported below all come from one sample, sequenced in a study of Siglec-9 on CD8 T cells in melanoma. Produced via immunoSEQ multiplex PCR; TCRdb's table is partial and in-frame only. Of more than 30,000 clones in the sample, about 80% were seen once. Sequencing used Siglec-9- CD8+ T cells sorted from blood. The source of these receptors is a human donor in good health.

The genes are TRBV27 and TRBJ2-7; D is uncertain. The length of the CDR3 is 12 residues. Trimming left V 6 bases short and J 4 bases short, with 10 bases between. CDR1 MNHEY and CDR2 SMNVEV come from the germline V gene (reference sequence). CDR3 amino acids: CASRGSLYEQYF. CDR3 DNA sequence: TGTGCCAGCAGAGGTTCCCTGTACGAGCAGTACTTC.

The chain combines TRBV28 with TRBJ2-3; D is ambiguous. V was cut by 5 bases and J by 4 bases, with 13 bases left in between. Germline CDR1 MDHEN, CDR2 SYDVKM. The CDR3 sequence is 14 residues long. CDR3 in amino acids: CASSPYSKADTQYF. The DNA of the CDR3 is TGTGCCAGCAGTCCCTACTCAAAGGCAGATACGCAGTATTTT.

CDR3 DNA: TGTGCCAGCAGCAGAGCTGGGAGTGGTAGCTCCTACAATGAGCAGTTCTTC. It encodes CASSRAGSGSSYNEQFF. V and J are TRBV7-6 and TRBJ2-1; D perhaps matches TRBD2 (5 bases). There are 17 residues in the CDR3. Trimming pared 5 bases from V and 0 bases from J, leaving 17 bases between. Germline values: CDR1 SGHVS, CDR2 FNYEAQ.

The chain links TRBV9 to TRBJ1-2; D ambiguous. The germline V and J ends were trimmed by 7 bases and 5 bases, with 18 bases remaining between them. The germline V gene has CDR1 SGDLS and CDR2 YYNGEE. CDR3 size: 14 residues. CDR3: CASGGGGWEYGYTF. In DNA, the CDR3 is TGTGCCAGCGGAGGTGGAGGGTGGGAATATGGCTACACCTTC.

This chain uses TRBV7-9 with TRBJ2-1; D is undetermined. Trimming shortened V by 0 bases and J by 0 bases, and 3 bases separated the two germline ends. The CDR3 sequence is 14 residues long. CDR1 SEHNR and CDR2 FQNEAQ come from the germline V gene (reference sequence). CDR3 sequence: CASSLASSYNEQFF. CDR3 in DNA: TGTGCCAGCAGCTTAGCAAGCTCCTACAATGAGCAGTTCTTC.

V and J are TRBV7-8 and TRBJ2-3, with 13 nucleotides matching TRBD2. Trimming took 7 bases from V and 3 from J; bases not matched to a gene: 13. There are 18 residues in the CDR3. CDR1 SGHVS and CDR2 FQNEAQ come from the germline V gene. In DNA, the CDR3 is TGTGCCAGCACCCCCGGACTAGCGGGGGCCCAAGGGACAGATACGCAGTATTTT. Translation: CASTPGLAGAQGTDTQYF.

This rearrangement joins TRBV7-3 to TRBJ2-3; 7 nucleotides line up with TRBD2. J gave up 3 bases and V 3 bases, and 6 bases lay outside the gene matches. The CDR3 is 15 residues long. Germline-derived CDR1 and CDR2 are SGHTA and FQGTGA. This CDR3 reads CASSLTGRGTDTQYF. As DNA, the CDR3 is TGTGCCAGCAGCTTGACTGGGAGGGGAACAGATACGCAGTATTTT.

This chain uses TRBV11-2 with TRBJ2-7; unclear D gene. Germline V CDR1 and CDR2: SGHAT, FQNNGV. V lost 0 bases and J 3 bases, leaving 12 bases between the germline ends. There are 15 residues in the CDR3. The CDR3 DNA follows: TGTGCCAGCAGCTTAGAAACCGGACCACTCTACGAGCAGTACTTC. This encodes CASSLETGPLYEQYF.